The 21 T cell receptor beta chains listed next were all sequenced from one sample in a study of cytomegalovirus exposure and HLA in healthy donors. The PCR contained 60 Vbeta and 13 Jbeta primers. The protocol was immunoSEQ multiplex PCR, while the TCRdb copy is restricted to in-frame clones and leaves out a portion. The table has under 150,000 clones, around 78% seen once. Sequencing was performed on PBMCs. The receptors here all came from a middle-aged man in good health and CMV-seronegative.

V gene TRBV6-6 combines with J gene TRBJ2-7, with a possible D match to TRBD2 (7 bases). Per the germline V gene, CDR1 is MNHNY and CDR2 is SVGAGI (reference sequence). The CDR3 has 16 residues. The V end lost 3 bases, the J end lost 6 bases, and 21 bases lay between the germline ends. The chain's CDR3 is CASSYTASGPGAEQYF. CDR3 in DNA: TGTGCCAGCAGTTATACGGCTAGCGGACCAGGGGCCGAGCAGTACTTC.

The chain carries TRBV7-2 and TRBJ2-7; the match to TRBD2 covers 10 bases. Germline V gives CDR1 SGHTA, CDR2 FQGNSA. Unmatched junction bases numbered 7, after V lost 5 bases and J lost 0 bases. This CDR3 has 16 residues. The CDR3 region is CASSPEGTSDSYEQYF. The CDR3 coding sequence is TGTGCCAGCAGCCCAGAGGGGACTAGCGACTCCTACGAGCAGTACTTC.

This clone occurred once. CDR3 sequence reads: CASSYLNEQFF. CDR3 nucleotides: TGTGCCAGCAGTTATCTCAATGAGCAGTTCTTC. The chain combines TRBV6-5 with TRBJ2-1; the D is unclear. V shed 3 bases and J shed 6 bases, with 3 bases lying between them. Germline loops: CDR1 MNHEY, CDR2 SVGAGI. This CDR3 is built from 11 residues.

This clone was found a few times. The rearrangement links TRBV5-5 to TRBJ1-3, with 10 bases fitting TRBD1. Germline CDR1 reads SGHKS; CDR2 reads YYEKEE (reference sequence). This CDR3 is 14 amino acids long. Trimming took 4 bases from V and 5 from J; bases not matched to a gene: 3. DNA of the CDR3: TGTGCCAGCAGCCCGGGACAGGGGCGAAACACCATATATTTT. It translates to CASSPGQGRNTIYF.

The chain combines TRBV14 with TRBJ2-5, with unresolved D. The CDR3 is 14 amino acids. Germline V gene sequence: CDR1 SGHDN, CDR2 FVKESK. Trimming removed 4 bases from V and 5 bases from J, with 14 bases in between. CDR3 coding DNA: TGTGCCAGCAGCCTCATCCCCGGGTGGGAGACCCAGTACTTC. Translation: CASSLIPGWETQYF.

A word on this clone: One end of the junction does not line up with germline, which may come from a read error. The chain recombines TRBV27 with TRBJ2-7; unclear D gene. This CDR3 is built from 14 residues. From germline, CDR1 is MNHEY and CDR2 SMNVEV (reference sequence). CDR3 in DNA: TGTGCCAGCAGTTTATCGTCAGACTCCGACGAGCAGTACTTC. It yields the protein CASSLSSDSDEQYF.

The CDR3 DNA is TGTGCCAGCAAATACGGGACAGGGTTCGAGCAGTACTTC. Translation gives CASKYGTGFEQYF. The rearrangement uses TRBV5-4 and TRBJ2-5, with 9 bases identical to TRBD1. The better agreement between TRBJ2-7 and the DNA end casts doubt on the J call. Germline CDR1 is SGHNT and CDR2 is YYREEE (reference sequence). The CDR3 is made up of 13 amino acids.

This chain links TRBV19 with TRBJ2-7, with TRBD2 matching 10 bases. Germline assignment: CDR1 LNHDA and CDR2 SQIVND (reference sequence). The CDR3 has 15 amino acids. The junction had 9 bases not matched to a gene; V was cut back by 5 bases and J by 5 bases. The CDR3 nucleotides read TGTGCCAGTAGTCCGCCTAGCGGGAGCATCAACGAGCAGTACTTC. Protein: CASSPPSGSINEQYF. The whole variable domain, filled in from reference TRBV19 and TRBJ2-7, reads DGGITQSPKYLFRKEGQNVTLSCEQNLNHDAMYWYRQDPGQGLRLIYYSQIVNDFQKGDIAEGYSVSREKKESFPLTVTSAQKNPTAFYLCASSPPSGSINEQYFGPGTRLTVT.

This chain connects TRBV6-1 to TRBJ2-3, with TRBD1 matching over 7 bases. Germline values: CDR1 MNHNS, CDR2 SASEGT. V was clipped by 11 bases and J by 2 bases; unmatched bases: 13. The CDR3 is 15 amino acids. CDR3 region: CAGGTGTAYTDTQYF. CDR3 coding DNA: TGTGCCGGCGGAACCGGGACAGCCTACACAGATACGCAGTATTTT.

V is TRBV4-1 and J is TRBJ2-3, with a tentative D call TRBD2 (5 bases). Trimming shortened V by 1 base and J by 6 bases, and 14 bases separated the two germline ends. Germline V gene data show CDR1 as MGHRA and CDR2 as YSYEKL. The CDR3 totals 15 residues. DNA for the CDR3: TGCGCCAGCAGCCAAGTCGGGCTAGCCGTGGATACGCAGTATTTT. Translation: CASSQVGLAVDTQYF.

This clone was seen once. This chain links TRBV12-5 with TRBJ2-5; D is uncertain. The germline V and J ends were trimmed by 1 base and 7 bases, with 13 bases remaining between them. Germline loops: CDR1 LGHNT, CDR2 FRNRAP. This CDR3 contains 14 residues. This CDR3 reads CASGLAVVGGTQYF. The CDR3 nucleotides are TGTGCTAGTGGTTTGGCGGTAGTAGGCGGGACCCAGTACTTC.

The chain recombines TRBV14 with TRBJ1-6; D perhaps matches TRBD1 (6 bases). The CDR3 sequence is 13 residues long. CDR1 SGHDN and CDR2 FVKESK come from the germline V gene. The V end was cut by 4 bases, the J end by 7 bases, with 8 bases between. This CDR3 is CASSLTGNSPLHF. The CDR3 DNA follows: TGTGCCAGCAGCCTAACAGGGAATTCACCCCTCCACTTT.

The V and J genes are TRBV9 and TRBJ1-2; TRBD1 agrees at 8 bases. V shed 4 bases, J shed 6 bases, and the junction held 5 bases outside the gene matches. The CDR3 length is 13 residues. Germline lookup yields CDR1 SGDLS and CDR2 YYNGEE. The CDR3 coding sequence is TGTGCCAGCAGCATGCAGGGGGCACATGGCTACACCTTC. Translation: CASSMQGAHGYTF.

The V gene is TRBV4-3, the J gene TRBJ2-4; TRBD2 matches at 12 bases. V lost 1 base to trimming and J lost 0 bases; unmatched junction nucleotides: 4. This CDR3 has 18 residues. CDR1 and CDR2 from the germline V gene are LGHNA and YSLEER. The DNA of the CDR3 is TGCGCCAGCAGCCAAGGCCTAGCGGGGGGGCTAGCCAAAAACATTCAGTACTTC. It encodes CASSQGLAGGLAKNIQYF.

This chain links TRBV28 with TRBJ2-3; 7 positions match TRBD2. Germline CDR1 and CDR2: MDHEN and SYDVKM. Trimming cost V 3 bases and J 1 base; bases outside gene matches: 7. This CDR3 is built from 16 residues. CDR3 DNA: TGTGCCAGCAGTTTCGGGGGGAGAGGGGGCACAGATACGCAGTATTTT. Translating gives CASSFGGRGGTDTQYF.

V is TRBV29-1 and J is TRBJ1-1; tentatively, D is TRBD1 (5 bases). Germline V gene sequence: CDR1 SQVTM, CDR2 ANQGSEA. V was clipped by 5 bases and J by 4 bases, with 11 bases between them. The length of the CDR3 is 12 residues. The CDR3 loop reads CSVRQTGTEAFF. CDR3 sequence (DNA): TGCAGCGTTAGACAGACGGGCACTGAAGCTTTCTTT.

The chain joins TRBV19 to TRBJ2-6, with no clear D. Germline CDR1 and CDR2: LNHDA and SQIVND (reference sequence). V dropped 3 bases and J dropped 4 bases, with 4 bases sitting between them. The CDR3 covers 13 residues. The CDR3 sequence: CASSMAGANVLTF. DNA for the CDR3: TGTGCCAGTAGTATGGCCGGGGCCAACGTCCTGACTTTC.

This chain uses TRBV5-1 with TRBJ1-3, with D perhaps TRBD1 (5 bases). V was shortened by 5 bases and J by 4 bases, with 19 bases between the two germline ends. The germline V gene encodes CDR1 SGHRS and CDR2 YFSETQ. The CDR3 runs 16 residues. The CDR3 nucleotides read TGCGCCAGCAGGCCCCTTGCAGGGTCTACGGGAAACACCATATATTTT. It specifies CASRPLAGSTGNTIYF.

J is TRBJ2-7 and V is TRBV27; 8 positions match TRBD1. Germline CDR1 and CDR2: MNHEY and SMNVEV (reference sequence). The CDR3 has 14 residues. J was trimmed by 2 bases and V by 7 bases; bases with no gene match: 7. CDR3 in amino acids: CASKQTGATYEQYF. The CDR3 DNA follows: TGTGCCAGCAAACAGACAGGGGCCACCTACGAGCAGTACTTC.

Concerning this clone itself: The junction does not match germline at one end; this may be a read error. This chain links TRBV7-9 with TRBJ1-1, with D perhaps TRBD1 (6 bases). Germline V gene data show CDR1 as SEHNR and CDR2 as FQNEAQ (reference sequence). The CDR3 is 11 amino acids. Written as DNA, the CDR3 is TGTTCCAGTACCTCGGGGACAGAAGCTTTCTTT. Its protein product is CSSTSGTEAFF.

J is TRBJ2-7 and V is TRBV19; TRBD2 agrees at 11 bases. The CDR3 spans 15 residues. Looked up from germline, CDR1 is LNHDA and CDR2 is SQIVND (reference sequence). V trimming: 3 bases; J trimming: 0 bases; junction bases outside the gene matches: 1. The CDR3 is CASSITSGGSYEQYF. The CDR3 bases are TGTGCCAGTAGTATTACTAGCGGGGGCTCCTACGAGCAGTACTTC.